The T cell receptor beta chain under discussion was sequenced for a study of early T cells in non-severe SARS-CoV-2 infection. TCRdb redid the calling of the 5' RACE reads with MiXCR, one entry per CDR3 protein. The profile shows roughly 57,000 distinct CDR3 sequences, roughly an eighth of them singletons. This clonotype is labeled as medium-sized. Germline CDR1 LNHDA, CDR2 SQIVND (reference sequence). This CDR3 region has 12 residues. V was pared by 1 base and J by 8 bases, with 6 bases between. This chain connects TRBV19 to TRBJ1-5; D unresolved. The origin of this receptor is an adult who was a healthcare worker with PCR-confirmed SARS-CoV-2 infection or an uninfected control (not recorded which). The source material was whole blood, sampled at baseline. The CDR3 DNA is TGTGCCAGTAGTATAGGGTGGGAGCCCCAGCATTTT. Translation gives CASSIGWEPQHF.